These T cell receptor beta chains were read from a single sample in a study of blood T cell repertoires in COVID-19. Clones were read by immunoSEQ multiplex PCR, and TCRdb kept only the in-frame ones, dropping some. The data hold more than 100,000 clones, with approximately 84% observed a single time. The material sequenced was peripheral blood. These receptors originate from a woman aged 25-40 years who had recovered from COVID-19. Both conserved end residues are part of each CDR3. A D gene is named only where the DNA matches it firmly. Size is omitted from some rows. Given values are once, few, many or a class for expanded clones.

j_call	d_call	cdr3_length	v_call	clone_size	cdr3_aa
TRBJ2-7	NA	18	TRBV15	NA	CATSRDLVTGSLPYEQYF
TRBJ1-2	TRBD1	13	TRBV27	NA	CASSSGQVQGYTF
TRBJ2-2	TRBD2	18	TRBV18	NA	CASSLGLAGGLITGELFF
TRBJ1-3	NA	15	TRBV11-2	NA	CASSFQRDSGNTIYF
TRBJ1-1	NA	16	TRBV9	NA	CASSVDGGAVATEAFF
TRBJ2-1	TRBD2	15	TRBV7-2	NA	CASSSLAGGYNEQFF
TRBJ1-4	NA	15	TRBV27	NA	CASSFSGVPNEKLFF
TRBJ2-7	NA	14	TRBV5-1	few	CASSATVRSGEQYF
TRBJ2-3	NA	15	TRBV7-3	NA	CASSFVGQRTDTQYF
TRBJ1-1	NA	16	TRBV5-1	once	CASSLAGRAGNTEAFF
TRBJ1-2	NA	14	TRBV10-3	NA	CAISESGTGNGYTF
TRBJ2-3	TRBD2	17	TRBV7-9	NA	CASSLNTRAGDTDTQYF
TRBJ2-7	TRBD2	13	TRBV27	NA	CASSLRLAGEQYF